A single sample gave rise to the 30 T cell receptor beta chains below, sequenced in a study of T cells after yellow fever vaccination. TCRdb re-called the 5' RACE reads with MiXCR, one entry per CDR3 protein. Among some 240,000 distinct CDR3 sequences listed, 3% to 3.5% were seen once. The sequences come from CD4+ T cells sorted from PBMCs, collected 10 days after the yellow fever booster vaccination. All receptors derive from a man aged 18-30 years who received the YFV17D yellow fever vaccine.

This clonotype was observed a handful of times. The rearrangement uses TRBV12-3 or TRBV12-4 and TRBJ2-1, with 11 bases lining up with TRBD2. With 3 bases clipped from V and 3 bases from J, the junction kept 1 base outside the gene matches. There are 15 residues in the CDR3. DNA for the CDR3: TGTGCCAGCAGTTTTAGCGGGGGGGGCTACAATGAGCAGTTCTTC. Encoded protein: CASSFSGGGYNEQFF.

This clonotype was seen repeatedly, ten times or more. The chain combines TRBV5-5 with TRBJ2-1; 12 bases fit TRBD2. The CDR3 has 16 amino acids. CDR1 SGHKS and CDR2 YYEKEE come from the germline V gene (reference sequence). With V trimmed by 0 bases and J by 3 bases, 1 base remained unmatched. CDR3 DNA: TGTGCCAGCAGCTTGGGACTAGCGGGGGTCTACAATGAGCAGTTCTTC. This codes for CASSLGLAGVYNEQFF.

This chain connects TRBV7-9 to TRBJ2-1; no firm D call. V dropped 3 bases and J dropped 2 bases, with 14 bases sitting between them. The CDR3 consists of 16 residues. Germline CDR1 and CDR2: SEHNR and FQNEAQ (reference sequence). The CDR3 loop is CASSFLGKRTYNEQFF. CDR3 in DNA: TGTGCCAGCAGCTTTCTGGGGAAGAGAACCTACAATGAGCAGTTCTTC. Full variable domain (rest looked up from reference TRBV7-9 and TRBJ2-1): DTGVSQNPRHKITKRGQNVTFRCDPISEHNRLYWYRQTLGQGPEFLTYFQNEAQLEKSRLLSDRFSAERPKGSFSTLEIQRTEQGDSAMYLCASSFLGKRTYNEQFFGPGTRLTVL.

The sample holds many counts of this clonotype. The rearrangement joins TRBV20-1 to TRBJ1-2, with D perhaps matching TRBD1 (5 bases). Looked up from germline, CDR1 is DFQATT and CDR2 is SNEGSKA (reference sequence). This CDR3 is built from 13 residues. Trimming took off 5 bases at V and 7 bases at J, with 17 bases between the two ends. The CDR3 DNA follows: TGCAGTGCTGGGGCCGGGGGAGGAGGTGGCTACACCTTC. Amino acids: CSAGAGGGGGYTF.

This clonotype was counted a few times. The genes are TRBV4-3 and TRBJ2-5; the match to TRBD2 covers 7 bases. CDR1 is LGHNA, CDR2 YSLEER, per germline. The CDR3 runs 16 residues. V gave up 1 base and J gave up 3 bases; unmatched junction bases: 8. CDR3 loop: CASSQAPWGGKETQYF. Here the CDR3 DNA reads TGCGCCAGCAGCCAAGCGCCTTGGGGGGGGAAAGAGACCCAGTACTTC.

The sample holds a few counts of this clonotype. The rearrangement joins TRBV5-1 to TRBJ1-2; D gene unclear. Trimming cost V 0 bases and J 10 bases, with 10 bases left between them. This CDR3 has 12 amino acids. Germline loops: CDR1 SGHRS, CDR2 YFSETQ. The CDR3: CASSLVGGLYTF. The CDR3 DNA reads as TGCGCCAGCAGCTTGGTAGGAGGTCTCTACACCTTC.

This clonotype was counted ten times or more. The chain combines TRBV6-1 with TRBJ2-6; D might be TRBD1 (6 bases). V lost 1 base to trimming and J lost 3 bases, with 19 bases between them. CDR1 and CDR2 from the germline V gene are MNHNS and SASEGT. The CDR3 length is 19 residues. CDR3 in DNA: TGTGCCAGCAGTGAAGTGACACCGAACAGGGTTAATGGGGCCAACGTCCTGACTTTC. The encoded protein is CASSEVTPNRVNGANVLTF.

This clonotype was picked up many times. The chain joins TRBV10-2 to TRBJ2-3; 9 nucleotides match TRBD2. Losses at the gene ends were 7 bases for V and 3 bases for J; bases not matched to a gene: 14. In germline, CDR1 is WSHSY, CDR2 SAAADI. The CDR3 totals 17 residues. DNA for the CDR3: TGCGCCAGCACCTCCGGGACTAGCATTCTGTTTACAGATACGCAGTATTTT. Translated: CASTSGTSILFTDTQYF.

In its sample, this clonotype was seen a few times. The chain has TRBV5-8 and TRBJ2-7, with 7 bases fitting TRBD1. CDR3 length equals 14 residues. The V gene's germline CDR1 is SGHTS and CDR2 YDEGEE. Unmatched junction bases numbered 9, after V lost 7 bases and J lost 2 bases. The CDR3, as DNA: TGTGCCAGCGCCCATCCACAGGGGACCTACGAGCAGTACTTC. This encodes CASAHPQGTYEQYF.

The table lists this clonotype with many counts. The rearrangement joins TRBV20-1 to TRBJ2-7, with 11 nucleotides matching TRBD2. With V trimmed by 3 bases and J by 7 bases, 2 bases remained unmatched. Germline CDR1 reads DFQATT; CDR2 reads SNEGSKA (reference sequence). The CDR3 has 12 residues. The CDR3 region has the DNA TGCAGTGCTAGGACTAGCGGGGATGAGCAGTACGTC. Its protein product is CSARTSGDEQYV.

This clonotype was detected many times. The chain carries TRBV5-1 and TRBJ2-5; TRBD1 agrees at 7 bases. Germline lookup yields CDR1 SGHRS and CDR2 YFSETQ. The CDR3 covers 14 residues. V lost 3 bases, J lost 1 base, and 3 bases stayed unmatched. CDR3 sequence (DNA): TGCGCCAGCAGCTACACAGGGGCCCAAGAGACCCAGTACTTC. Its translation: CASSYTGAQETQYF.

This rearrangement joins TRBV10-2 to TRBJ1-1, with a tentative D call TRBD1 (6 bases). The V gene lost 4 bases and the J gene lost 0 bases, with 24 bases spanning the gap. CDR1 and CDR2 from the germline V gene are WSHSY and SAAADI. The CDR3 has 19 residues. CDR3 loop: CASSAPLRGSRRVNTEAFF. The CDR3 DNA is TGCGCCAGCAGTGCACCACTCAGGGGATCCAGGAGGGTGAACACTGAAGCTTTCTTT.

The chain couples TRBV18 to TRBJ1-1, with D unresolved. This CDR3 has 14 residues. V gave up 3 bases and J gave up 1 base, with 9 bases separating them. CDR1 is KGHSH and CDR2 is LQKENI in the germline V gene. CDR3 in amino acids: CASSPASGNTEAFF. CDR3 in DNA: TGTGCCAGCTCACCCGCCTCGGGGAACACTGAAGCTTTCTTT.

This rearrangement joins TRBV5-1 to TRBJ2-1; tentatively, D is TRBD1 (5 bases). The CDR3 covers 15 residues. V was clipped by 4 bases and J by 3 bases, with 14 bases between them. Looked up from germline, CDR1 is SGHRS and CDR2 is YFSETQ. The CDR3 DNA sequence: TGCGCCAGCAGCCCGGACACGCTTAACTACAATGAGCAGTTCTTC. Amino acid sequence: CASSPDTLNYNEQFF.

This chain links TRBV6-5 with TRBJ1-4, with D possibly being TRBD1 (5 bases). Trimming left V 6 bases short and J 0 bases short, with 14 bases between. Germline V gene lookup returns CDR1 MNHEY and CDR2 SVGAGI. This CDR3 region has 16 residues. CDR3: CASRPLGGATNEKLFF. The CDR3 coding sequence is TGTGCCAGCAGGCCCCTTGGGGGTGCAACTAATGAAAAACTGTTTTTT.

This clonotype has at least ten counts. The rearrangement uses TRBV5-1 and TRBJ2-5; D remains ambiguous. Trimming pared 0 bases from V and 5 bases from J, leaving 11 bases between. Germline CDR1 SGHRS, CDR2 YFSETQ. This CDR3 is 14 amino acids long. The CDR3 nucleotides read TGCGCCAGCAGCTTGGGCGGCGACGGGGAGACCCAGTACTTC. Its protein product is CASSLGGDGETQYF.

This clonotype was counted a few times. This chain links TRBV3-1 with TRBJ2-3, with 8 bases matching TRBD2. The CDR3 is made up of 17 amino acids. CDR1 and CDR2 (germline): LGHDT, YNNKEL (reference sequence). Trimming at V came to 2 bases and at J to 4 bases, leaving 11 bases not matched to a gene. The CDR3: CASSQPTGGEGSDTQYF. The DNA of the CDR3 is TGTGCCAGCAGCCAACCAACGGGGGGGGAAGGCTCAGATACGCAGTATTTT.

This clonotype has only a few counts. The chain links TRBV20-1 to TRBJ1-1, with D possibly matching TRBD1 (5 bases). This CDR3 is built from 12 residues. Germline values: CDR1 DFQATT, CDR2 SNEGSKA (reference sequence). The V end lost 1 base, the J end lost 8 bases, and 11 bases lay between the germline ends. This CDR3 is CSARVRVAEAFF. As DNA, the CDR3 is TGCAGTGCTAGAGTCAGGGTTGCGGAAGCTTTCTTT.

This clonotype was counted many times. The chain is built from TRBV11-2 and TRBJ2-2; D not resolved. Germline V gene data show CDR1 as SGHAT and CDR2 as FQNNGV. The CDR3 totals 18 residues. V was shortened by 0 bases and J by 0 bases, with 14 bases between the two germline ends. The CDR3 nucleotides read TGTGCCAGCAGCTTAGAACAGAATATTCCAACGAACACCGGGGAGCTGTTTTTT. This gives the protein CASSLEQNIPTNTGELFF. The whole variable domain, remainder taken from reference TRBV11-2 and TRBJ2-2, is EAGVAQSPRYKIIEKRQSVAFWCNPISGHATLYWYQQILGQGPKLLIQFQNNGVVDDSQLPKDRFSAERLKGVDSTLKIQPAKLEDSAVYLCASSLEQNIPTNTGELFFGEGSRLTVL.

This clonotype turned up a few times. The genes are TRBV5-4 and TRBJ2-5; D tentatively fits TRBD1 or TRBD2 (5 bases each). Trimming pared 2 bases from V and 0 bases from J, leaving 17 bases between. CDR1 is SGHNT, CDR2 YYREEE, per germline (reference sequence). CDR3 size: 17 residues. CDR3 in DNA: TGTGCCAGCAGCTTTCGTGGACCCGGGACGTACCAAGAGACCCAGTACTTC. Its translation: CASSFRGPGTYQETQYF.

There are many counts of this clonotype. The chain uses TRBV6-1 and TRBJ2-2; TRBD2 agrees at 11 bases. Trimming at V came to 3 bases and at J to 2 bases, leaving 2 bases not matched to a gene. This CDR3 has 16 amino acids. From germline, CDR1 is MNHNS and CDR2 SASEGT. CDR3 in DNA: TGTGCCAGCAGTGAGGGACTAGCGGTCAACACCGGGGAGCTGTTTTTT. The encoded protein is CASSEGLAVNTGELFF.

There are a few counts of this clonotype. J is TRBJ1-3 and V is TRBV7-2; D unresolved. V was clipped by 5 bases and J by 1 base, with 9 bases between them. Per the germline V gene, CDR1 is SGHTA and CDR2 is FQGNSA. The CDR3 is 14 amino acids. CDR3: CASSPRMSGNTIYF. The CDR3 DNA is TGTGCCAGCAGCCCCCGTATGTCTGGAAACACCATATATTTT.

This clonotype occurred many times. The rearrangement links TRBV12-3 or TRBV12-4 to TRBJ2-3; D is perhaps TRBD1 or TRBD2 (5 bases each). V lost 6 bases and J 4 bases, leaving 23 bases between the germline ends. CDR3 size: 17 residues. CDR3 coding DNA: TGTGCCAGCAGCACCCGGTCGGGGACGGACTCCCCAGATACGCAGTATTTT. Translating it yields CASSTRSGTDSPDTQYF.

This clonotype was counted a few times. The chain combines TRBV7-8 with TRBJ1-5; no definite D call. CDR1 is SGHVS, CDR2 FQNEAQ, per germline. CDR3 length: 17 residues. Trimming took off 6 bases at V and 0 bases at J, with 18 bases between the two ends. The CDR3 DNA sequence: TGTGCCAGCAGTTCCTCCGGAGGCTCGTATAGCAATCAGCCCCAGCATTTT. Translated: CASSSSGGSYSNQPQHF.

This clonotype was counted many times. The chain employs TRBV5-1 and TRBJ2-1, with D maybe TRBD2 (6 bases). Germline CDR1 SGHRS, CDR2 YFSETQ. The CDR3 runs to 15 residues. With 5 bases removed from V and 1 base from J, the gap between germline ends came to 13 bases. CDR3 sequence (DNA): TGCGCCAGCAGGCGAGCCGGGGGATCCTACAATGAGCAGTTCTTC. Its protein product is CASRRAGGSYNEQFF.

This clonotype came up a few times. The chain links TRBV9 to TRBJ1-1; 9 bases match TRBD1. Looked up from germline, CDR1 is SGDLS and CDR2 is YYNGEE. The CDR3 is 14 amino acids. The V and J ends lost 4 bases and 4 bases, in that order; junction bases with no gene match: 5. CDR3 loop: CASSSHRGLTEAFF. In DNA, the CDR3 is TGTGCCAGCAGCTCGCACAGGGGGCTCACTGAAGCTTTCTTT.

V and J are TRBV29-1 and TRBJ2-1; the D gene is possibly TRBD1 (5 bases). Per the germline V gene, CDR1 is SQVTM and CDR2 is ANQGSEA. This CDR3 is built from 13 residues. V dropped 6 bases and J dropped 5 bases, with 14 bases sitting between them. The CDR3 DNA sequence: TGCAGCGTGGCCAGGGTCGGCCACAATGAGCAGTTCTTC. Residues: CSVARVGHNEQFF.

This clonotype has a handful of counts. V is TRBV6-5 and J is TRBJ2-1; TRBD2 matches 11 bases. Germline CDR1 reads MNHEY; CDR2 reads SVGAGI. The CDR3 length is 16 residues. V shed 5 bases, J shed 5 bases, and the junction held 8 bases outside the gene matches. CDR3 DNA: TGTGCCAGCAGTAAGCAAGGGACTAGCGGAAACAATGAGCAGTTCTTC. Protein: CASSKQGTSGNNEQFF.

This clonotype has at least ten counts. The chain combines TRBV28 with TRBJ2-2, with 11 bases fitting TRBD2. Germline V gene lookup returns CDR1 MDHEN and CDR2 SYDVKM. V lost 4 bases, J lost 2 bases, and 15 bases stayed unmatched. The CDR3 spans 20 residues. The CDR3 DNA is TGTGCCAGCAGTTCGTTCCCGGGCCGGCTAGCGGGGGGCAACACCGGGGAGCTGTTTTTT. Its protein is CASSSFPGRLAGGNTGELFF. The full variable domain, in which reference TRBV28 and TRBJ2-2 provide the parts outside the CDR3, is DVKVTQSSRYLVKRTGEKVFLECVQDMDHENMFWYRQDPGLGLRLIYFSYDVKMKEKGDIPEGYSVSREKKERFSLILESASTNQTSMYLCASSSFPGRLAGGNTGELFFGEGSRLTVL.

This clonotype was recorded a few times. This chain joins TRBV12-3 or TRBV12-4 and TRBJ1-5; perhaps TRBD1 as D (5 bases). The CDR3 is made up of 12 amino acids. V lost 6 bases and J lost 5, with 8 bases in between. The CDR3 DNA reads TGTGCCAGCAGAGTGGGGGATCAGCCCCAGCATTTT. It is translated as CASRVGDQPQHF.